The clone carrying this T cell receptor beta chain came up a few times. As yet, its antigen is unknown. The sample originates from a study of beta chain features in type 1 diabetes. Whole-study findings and limits: There was a moderate but significant shortening of TCRB CDR3s in all four CD4+ subsets of Type 1 diabetes patients.

Expressed TCRB transcripts were sequenced after all isolated RNA was converted to cDNA. Mean read depth for naive, central memory and regulatory T cell samples was about 3.4 million reads. TCRdb's table, derived via immunoSEQ multiplex PCR, lists solely in-frame clones and lacks some. The sample holds fewer than 250,000 clones; 9.6% are singletons and the top ten take about 0.037%. The CDR3 spans 12 residues. V lost 5 bases to trimming and J lost 6 bases, with 7 bases between them. Germline V gene lookup returns CDR1 MNHEY and CDR2 SMNVEV (reference sequence). Specimen: naive CD4+ T cells from blood. The chain recombines TRBV27 with TRBJ2-2, with D unclear. The source of this sequence is a woman under 30 in good health. The CDR3 sequence: CASSPGPGELFF. CDR3 DNA: TGTGCCAGCAGTCCTGGGCCCGGGGAGCTGTTTTTT.